A selection of T cell receptor beta chains follows, all from one sample in a study of identifying expanded T cells in peripheral blood. Measured with immunoSEQ multiplex PCR; TCRdb has only the in-frame clones, and not every one. The table includes about 82,000 clones, roughly 90% detected once. The source material was blood. The receptors were sampled from a person between 18 and 75 years old in good health. The CDR3 runs from the conserved cysteine through the conserved F or W. Each record gives: D gene, clone size, V gene, J gene, CDR3 DNA, CDR3 protein. D genes are given only for firm matches. Expanded clones are given a class, and other clones once, few, many or no size at all.

>-|-|TRBV14|TRBJ1-2
TGTGCCAGCAGCCAAAAGTATCAGGGGCACCCGGGAGACTATGGCTACACCTTC
CASSQKYQGHPGDYGYTF
>TRBD1|-|TRBV18|TRBJ2-1
TGTGCCAGCTCACGGGACAGGGACAATGAGCAGTTCTTC
CASSRDRDNEQFF
>-|-|TRBV5-1|TRBJ1-1
TGCGCCAGCAGCTGGTCGGGTATCTTCGAAGGCATGAACACTGAAGCTTTCTTT
CASSWSGIFEGMNTEAFF
>-|-|TRBV5-1|TRBJ2-3
TGCGCCAGCAGCTTGGCCATGTACACAGATACGCAGTATTTT
CASSLAMYTDTQYF
>TRBD1|-|TRBV29-1|TRBJ1-1
TGCAGCGGGGGACAGGGGGCAAACACTGAAGCTTTCTTT
CSGGQGANTEAFF
>-|-|TRBV30|TRBJ1-3
TGTGCCTGGAGGACCTCTGGAAACACCATATATTTT
CAWRTSGNTIYF
>-|-|TRBV7-9|TRBJ2-7
TGTGCCAGCAGCCCCACTTCCCGACTAGTTACCCACGAGCAGTACTTC
CASSPTSRLVTHEQYF
>TRBD1|few|TRBV7-9|TRBJ2-7
TGTGCCAGCAGCGCCACAGGGGACGAGCAGTACTTC
CASSATGDEQYF
>-|-|TRBV14|TRBJ1-3
TGTGCCAGCACCGCAGGGACGTCGGGAAACACCATATATTTT
CASTAGTSGNTIYF
>-|-|TRBV7-2|TRBJ1-2
TGTGCCAGCAGCTTAGCGGGGGCAATTGGCTACACCTTC
CASSLAGAIGYTF
>-|-|TRBV5-6|TRBJ2-7
TGTGCCAGCAGCTTGGGGGGCGAGCAGTACTTC
CASSLGGEQYF
>-|-|TRBV27|TRBJ2-3
TGTGCCAGCAGACAGGGCGGGCGGGGTACGCAGTATTTT
CASRQGGRGTQYF
>TRBD1|-|TRBV29-1|TRBJ1-1
TGCAGCACTTACAGGGGATCCAACACTGAAGCTTTCTTT
CSTYRGSNTEAFF
>-|-|TRBV6-5|TRBJ2-2
TGTGCCAGCATCGAGGGCGGGGAGCTGTTTTTT
CASIEGGELFF
>-|-|TRBV19|TRBJ1-5
TGTGCCAGTAGTCCAGGGGTTCAAGGGCAGCCCCAGCATTTT
CASSPGVQGQPQHF
>-|-|TRBV9|TRBJ1-1
TGTGCCAGCAGCGTAGATACATTCACTGAAGCTTTCTTT
CASSVDTFTEAFF
>TRBD1|-|TRBV18|TRBJ2-5
TGTGCCAGCTCACTCGGGACAGGTTGGACCGGCCAAGAGACCCAGTACTTC
CASSLGTGWTGQETQYF
>-|-|TRBV15|TRBJ2-2
TGTGCCACCAGCAGGGGGGCGAGGACCGGGGAGCTGTTTTTT
CATSRGARTGELFF
>-|-|TRBV7-8|TRBJ1-1
TGTGCCAGCAGCTTTGGACCCTCCGGCACTGAAGCTTTCTTT
CASSFGPSGTEAFF
>TRBD1|few|TRBV27|TRBJ2-5
TGTGCCAGCAGGAGGACAGGGTACGAGACCCAGTACTTC
CASRRTGYETQYF
>-|-|TRBV25-1|TRBJ2-1
TGTGCCAGCAGTGAATCTGACAGTTACGAGGGGGATGAGCAGTTCTTC
CASSESDSYEGDEQFF
>TRBD1|few|TRBV5-1|TRBJ1-6
TGCGCCAGCAACAGGGGTGATAATTCACCCCTCCACTTT
CASNRGDNSPLHF
>-|-|TRBV5-8|TRBJ1-1
TGTGCCAGCAGCCTAGGAATCGAAACTGAAGCTTTCTTT
CASSLGIETEAFF
>-|-|TRBV7-3|TRBJ2-3
TGTGCCAGCAGCCCGTGGGGGGAGCGGCTCCAGCTGAGAGATACGCAGTATTTT
CASSPWGERLQLRDTQYF
>-|-|TRBV6-5|TRBJ1-5
TGTGCCAGCAGTCCCTCGCCTTATCAGCCCCAGCATTTT
CASSPSPYQPQHF
>-|-|TRBV29-1|TRBJ2-1
TGCAGCGTTGAAGATGCCAGACTCCCCAATGAGCAGTTCTTC
CSVEDARLPNEQFF
>TRBD1|-|TRBV11-2|TRBJ2-7
TGTGCCAGCAGCTTAGACCCAGGACAGGGGGCCTACGAGCAGTACTTC
CASSLDPGQGAYEQYF
>TRBD1|-|TRBV4-3|TRBJ2-7
TGCGCCAGCAGCCAGCCGGGACAGTTCATCTACGAGCAGTACTTC
CASSQPGQFIYEQYF
>-|-|TRBV10-3|TRBJ1-3
TGTGCCATCAGTGGCCTCAGGACAGCCTCTGGAAACACCATATATTTT
CAISGLRTASGNTIYF
>-|-|TRBV4-2|TRBJ2-1
TGTGCCAGCAGCCTGGCCCCGACAAATTACAATGAGCAGTTCTTC
CASSLAPTNYNEQFF
>TRBD1|-|TRBV2|TRBJ1-2
TGTGCCAGCAGTGCGGGACAGGGGAATGGCTACACCTTC
CASSAGQGNGYTF
>-|-|TRBV18|TRBJ1-1
TGTGCCAGCTCGCCGGGGGTGACGGGGTCCTTGGGGACTGAAGCTTTCTTT
CASSPGVTGSLGTEAFF
>-|-|TRBV5-1|TRBJ2-1
TGCGCCAGCAGCTTGGGTGGGTTCCCCGATGAGCAGTTCTTC
CASSLGGFPDEQFF
>TRBD1|-|TRBV2|TRBJ2-2
TGTGCCAGCAGCGACAGGGTAGTAGGCACCGGGGAGCTGTTTTTT
CASSDRVVGTGELFF
>TRBD1|-|TRBV27|TRBJ2-2
TGTGCCAGCAGTTCCTCGACAGGGGGCGCTCGGTCCGGGGAGCTGTTTTTT
CASSSSTGGARSGELFF
>TRBD2|once|TRBV19|TRBJ2-3
TGTGCCAGTAGTAGATGGACTAGCGGGAGGACAGATACGCAGTATTTT
CASSRWTSGRTDTQYF
>-|-|TRBV29-1|TRBJ1-5
TGCAGCGTGGGAACAGAACATCAGCCCCAGCATTTT
CSVGTEHQPQHF
>-|-|TRBV2|TRBJ2-7
TGTGCCAGCAACAGGGCCTCCTACGAGCAGTACTTC
CASNRASYEQYF
>-|-|TRBV15|TRBJ1-2
TGTGCCACCAGCAACAACTATGGCTACACCTTC
CATSNNYGYTF
>-|-|TRBV5-1|TRBJ2-7
TGCGCCAGCAGCCCGGACAGCTCCTACGAGCAGTACTTC
CASSPDSSYEQYF
>-|-|TRBV19|TRBJ1-1
TGTGCCAGTACCCTGGGTCAACTGAACACTGAAGCTTTCTTT
CASTLGQLNTEAFF
>TRBD1|-|TRBV10-1|TRBJ2-7
TGCGCCAGGATGAGAGGACAGGGGGGGTACGAGCAGTACTTC
CARMRGQGGYEQYF
>TRBD2|-|TRBV4-2|TRBJ2-1
TGTGCCAGCAGCCTAGGACTAGCGGGAGTTGAAAATGAGCAGTTCTTC
CASSLGLAGVENEQFF
>TRBD1|once|TRBV7-6|TRBJ1-2
TGTGCCAGCAGCGGCCCCGACAGGGTTGGCTACACCTTC
CASSGPDRVGYTF
>-|once|TRBV4-1|TRBJ2-3
TGCGCCAGCAGCCAGGACGGGGGAGGCACAGATACGCAGTATTTT
CASSQDGGGTDTQYF
>TRBD2|-|TRBV29-1|TRBJ2-5
TGCAGCGTTGTGGGGGCTAGCGGGGGAGAGACCCAGTACTTC
CSVVGASGGETQYF
>-|-|TRBV11-1|TRBJ1-3
TGTGCCAGCAGCTCTAAACAGCGAACATCTGGAAACACCATATATTTT
CASSSKQRTSGNTIYF
>-|-|TRBV27|TRBJ2-7
TGTGCCAGCAGTTTTGGGGGTAGCTACGAGCAGTACTTC
CASSFGGSYEQYF
>-|once|TRBV11-2|TRBJ2-1
TGTGCCAGCAGCCCCCGGGAGACTTGGGGCTACAATGAGCAGTTCTTC
CASSPRETWGYNEQFF
>TRBD1|-|TRBV18|TRBJ1-1
TGTGCCAGCTCACCCATGGACAGGTTGACTGAAGCTTTCTTT
CASSPMDRLTEAFF
>TRBD2|-|TRBV15|TRBJ2-5
TGTGCCACCAGCTCGCCTAAGCGGGATCAAGAGACCCAGTACTTC
CATSSPKRDQETQYF
>-|-|TRBV7-9|TRBJ1-1
TGTGCCAGCAGCTTAGGGCCCGACATGAACACTGAAGCTTTCTTT
CASSLGPDMNTEAFF